This TCR beta chain was observed in a study of CD8 T cells in ankylosing spondylitis. In its sample, this clonotype was seen a few times. As yet, its antigen is unknown. TCRdb independently ran MiXCR on the 5' RACE reads; one entry per CDR3 protein. The sample includes a few hundred thousand distinct CDR3 sequences, around 20% of them seen just once. This CDR3 has 14 residues. J gave up 2 bases and V 5 bases, and 5 bases lay outside the gene matches. Per germline, CDR1 SGHTA and CDR2 FQGNSA. Whole-study findings and limits: Researchers reportedly found disease-linked clones significantly enriched in matched ankylosing spondylitis synovial fluid. Seemingly characteristic of ankylosing spondylitis blood was a TCR beta motif consisting of about 8 highly homologous variants. Several of the motif variants were reported before in synovial fluid and blood from reactive arthritis. CD8+ cells made up the disease-linked clones, which were relatively rare in peripheral blood.

The sequencing sample was made of blood, either unsorted or a sorted T cell fraction (not recorded which). The chain recombines TRBV7-2 with TRBJ1-2, with 7 bases lining up with TRBD1. This sequence originates from a male donor with ankylosing spondylitis or in good health (not recorded which). CDR3 DNA: TGTGCCAGCAGCGGAGGGACAGCCAACTATGGCTACACCTTC. As protein: CASSGGTANYGYTF.